The clone carrying this TCR beta chain was counted a few times. Its antigen is unknown. TCRdb re-called the 5' RACE reads with MiXCR, one entry per CDR3 protein. The sample shows 300,000 or so distinct CDR3 sequences, about 10% of them seen only once. The sample is drawn from a study of T cells after yellow fever vaccination. About the study: It was SMART-Seq v4 Ultra Low Input that prepared the fractions with low cell numbers. Study outcomes and limitations: The study re-detected most primary-vaccination clones after the booster (approximately 96% CD4, 88% CD8). Just a small share of clonotypes turned up in the CD4 compartment as well as the CD8 compartment.

This CDR3 region has 15 residues. Germline assignment: CDR1 SGHAT and CDR2 FQNNGV. Trimming stripped 5 bases from V and 1 base from J, with 14 bases between. The sequence came from a man between 18 and 29 years old who received the YFV17D yellow fever vaccine. This chain links TRBV11-2 with TRBJ1-1; D gene uncertain. Material: CD4+ T cells sorted from PBMCs, obtained 5 days after the yellow fever booster vaccination. CDR3 DNA: TGTGCCAGCAGCACCCCCCGGGAGGGGAACACTGAAGCTTTCTTT. Protein: CASSTPREGNTEAFF.